The 6 T cell receptor beta chains presented below share a single source sample, sequenced in a study of cytomegalovirus exposure and HLA in healthy donors. The PCR ran on 60 Vbeta and 13 Jbeta primers. TCRdb's copy holds only in-frame clones and misses some; the assay was immunoSEQ multiplex PCR. The sample lists 150,000 to 200,000 clones; more than 75% were seen once. The sample was PBMCs. The receptors come from a woman in her 30s in good health and CMV-seropositive.

V usage is TRBV7-8 and J usage is TRBJ2-5; D not certain. The CDR3 runs to 11 residues. The V gene lost 7 bases and the J gene lost 4 bases, with 7 bases spanning the gap. Germline-derived CDR1 and CDR2 are SGHVS and FQNEAQ. CDR3 sequence reads: CASTSLETQYF. The CDR3 nucleotides are TGTGCCAGCACCTCTTTAGAGACCCAGTACTTC.

CDR3 protein: CSVQLATNEKLFF. In nucleotides, the CDR3 is TGCAGCGTTCAACTAGCAACTAATGAAAAACTGTTTTTT. The chain couples TRBV29-1 to TRBJ1-4; D unclear. V shed 5 bases and J shed 0 bases, with 7 bases lying between them. The CDR3 spans 13 residues. The germline V gene has CDR1 SQVTM and CDR2 ANQGSEA.

The V call is TRBV27, the J call TRBJ2-7; maybe TRBD1 (6 bases). This CDR3 spans 13 amino acids. Deletions cut 3 bases from V and 5 bases from J, with 11 bases between. Germline values: CDR1 MNHEY, CDR2 SMNVEV (reference sequence). CDR3 sequence (DNA): TGTGCCAGCAGTTTTTACAGGGAAAACGAGCAGTACTTC. Translated: CASSFYRENEQYF.

This chain joins TRBV10-1 and TRBJ2-5; the match to TRBD2 covers 11 bases. Germline V gene lookup returns CDR1 WNHNN and CDR2 SYGVQD (reference sequence). With V trimmed by 6 bases and J by 3 bases, 6 bases remained unmatched. The CDR3 runs 15 residues. CDR3 in DNA: TGCGCCAGCAGCCTCCTGACTAGCGGGAAAGAGACCCAGTACTTC. It translates to CASSLLTSGKETQYF.

The rearrangement links TRBV4-2 to TRBJ2-5; TRBD1 might be the D (6 bases). The closer fit of TRBJ2-7 to the DNA end suggests the J call may be wrong. The germline V gene has CDR1 LGHNA and CDR2 YNFKEQ. The CDR3 length is 16 residues. The CDR3 region is CASSLTQGAPPYEQYF. The CDR3 DNA reads TGTGCCAGCAGCCTCACACAGGGAGCCCCTCCCTACGAGCAGTACTTC.

The CDR3: CSVDSSGVDNEQFF. Here the CDR3 DNA reads TGCAGCGTTGACAGTAGCGGGGTAGACAATGAGCAGTTCTTC. The chain has TRBV29-1 and TRBJ2-1; the match to TRBD2 covers 8 bases. The J segment lost 5 bases and the V segment lost 3 bases, leaving 6 bases of the junction unmatched. The CDR3 extends over 14 amino acids. CDR1 is SQVTM and CDR2 is ANQGSEA in the germline V gene.